This T cell receptor beta chain stems from a study of CD8 T cells in ankylosing spondylitis. This clonotype was found many times. Its specificity is not known. Quantitative barcoded 5'-RACE was used to prepare TCR beta libraries. TCRdb processed the 5' RACE reads anew with MiXCR; each CDR3 protein has one entry. The table has some 840,000 distinct CDR3 sequences, 12% seen once. The study, taken as a whole, reports: Enrichment of disease-linked clones was reportedly significant in matched ankylosing spondylitis synovial fluid. What seemed typical of ankylosing spondylitis blood was a TCR beta motif built from under 10 highly homologous variants. Peripheral blood held disease-linked clones only at relatively low frequency, and these were CD8+. In the blood and synovial fluid of reactive arthritis, some motif variants had been previously reported.

The CDR3 has 16 residues. Trimming shortened V by 4 bases and J by 7 bases, and 20 bases separated the two germline ends. Germline V gene data show CDR1 as SGHTA and CDR2 as FQGNSA. The specimen sequenced was blood, either unsorted or a sorted T cell fraction (not recorded which). The chain links TRBV7-2 to TRBJ2-1, with D unclear. This receptor was identified in a male donor with ankylosing spondylitis. In nucleotides, the CDR3 is TGTGCCAGCAGCTCCACCCGACTGGTAAAGGTGAATGAGCAGTTCTTC. This sequence encodes CASSSTRLVKVNEQFF. Supplemented by reference TRBV7-2 and TRBJ2-1, the full variable domain reads GAGVSQSPSNKVTEKGKDVELRCDPISGHTALYWYRQSLGQGLEFLIYFQGNSAPDKSGLPSDRFSAERTGGSVSTLTIQRTQQEDSAVYLCASSSTRLVKVNEQFFGPGTRLTVL.